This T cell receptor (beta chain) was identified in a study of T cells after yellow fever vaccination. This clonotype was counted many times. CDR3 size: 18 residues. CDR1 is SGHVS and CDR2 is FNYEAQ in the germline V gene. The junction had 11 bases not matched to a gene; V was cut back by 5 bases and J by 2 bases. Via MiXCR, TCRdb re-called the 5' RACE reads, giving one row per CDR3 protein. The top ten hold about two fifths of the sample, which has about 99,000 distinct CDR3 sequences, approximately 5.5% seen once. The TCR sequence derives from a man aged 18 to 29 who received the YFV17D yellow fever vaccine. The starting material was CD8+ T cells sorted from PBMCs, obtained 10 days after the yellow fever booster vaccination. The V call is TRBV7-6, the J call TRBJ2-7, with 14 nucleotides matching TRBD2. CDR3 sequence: CASSPTGTSGGFPYEQYF. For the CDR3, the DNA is TGTGCCAGCAGCCCGACCGGGACTAGCGGGGGATTCCCCTACGAGCAGTACTTC.